The clone carrying this T cell receptor beta chain was seen at least ten times. The data were taken from a study of T cells after yellow fever vaccination. The CDR3 is made up of 15 amino acids. The V gene lost 3 bases and the J gene lost 7 bases, with 19 bases spanning the gap. Germline V gene lookup returns CDR1 SQVTM and CDR2 ANQGSEA. In making TCR cDNA, 5'RACE template switching added a universal primer site and UMIs to it. MiXCR, run by TCRdb on the 5' RACE reads, gives a single entry per CDR3 protein. The sample shows 250,000 or so distinct CDR3 sequences, about 3.7% of them seen only once. The gene calls are TRBV29-1 and TRBJ1-5, with TRBD1 as a possible D gene (5 bases). The material was PBMCs, obtained 15 days after the yellow fever booster vaccination. The TCR sequence derives from a man between 18 and 35 years old who received the YFV17D yellow fever vaccine. The CDR3 DNA is TGCAGCGTTGATCCCAAGAGCAGGGCAGGCCAGCCCCAGCATTTT. Its translation is CSVDPKSRAGQPQHF.